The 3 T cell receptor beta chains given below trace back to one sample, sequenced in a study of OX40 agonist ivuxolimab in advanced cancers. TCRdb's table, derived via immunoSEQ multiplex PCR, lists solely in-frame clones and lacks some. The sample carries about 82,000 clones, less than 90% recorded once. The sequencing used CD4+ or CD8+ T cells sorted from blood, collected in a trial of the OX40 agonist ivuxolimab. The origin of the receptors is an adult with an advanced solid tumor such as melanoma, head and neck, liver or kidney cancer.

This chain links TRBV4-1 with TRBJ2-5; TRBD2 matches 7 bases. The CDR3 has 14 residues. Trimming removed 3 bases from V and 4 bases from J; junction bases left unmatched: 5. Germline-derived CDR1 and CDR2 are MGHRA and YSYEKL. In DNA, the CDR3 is TGCGCCAGCAGCCAGGGAGGGGTGGTAGAGACCCAGTACTTC. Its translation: CASSQGGVVETQYF.

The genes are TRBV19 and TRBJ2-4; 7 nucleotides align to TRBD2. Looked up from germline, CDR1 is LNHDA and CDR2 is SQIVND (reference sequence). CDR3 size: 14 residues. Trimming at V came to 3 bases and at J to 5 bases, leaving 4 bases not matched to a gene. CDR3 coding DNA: TGTGCCAGTAGTATTCGTAGCGGGCAAAACATTCAGTACTTC. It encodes CASSIRSGQNIQYF. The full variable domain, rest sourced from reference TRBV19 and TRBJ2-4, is DGGITQSPKYLFRKEGQNVTLSCEQNLNHDAMYWYRQDPGQGLRLIYYSQIVNDFQKGDIAEGYSVSREKKESFPLTVTSAQKNPTAFYLCASSIRSGQNIQYFGAGTRLSVL.

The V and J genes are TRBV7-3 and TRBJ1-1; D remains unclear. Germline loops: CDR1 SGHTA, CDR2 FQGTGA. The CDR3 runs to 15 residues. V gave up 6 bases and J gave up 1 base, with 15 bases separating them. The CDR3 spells CASRDSAGTNTEAFF. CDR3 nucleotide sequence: TGTGCCAGCAGAGACTCGGCGGGTACGAACACTGAAGCTTTCTTT.